A selection of T cell receptor beta chains follows, all from one sample in a study of radiotherapy plus CTLA-4 blockade in lung cancer. TCRdb's copy holds only in-frame clones and misses some; the assay was immunoSEQ multiplex PCR. The table has about 50,000 clones, 70% to 90% seen once. This material consisted of peripheral blood, taken from a patient treated with radiotherapy plus ipilimumab. The receptor set was obtained from a human donor with non-small cell lung cancer whose response to radiotherapy plus ipilimumab could not be evaluated. CDR3s include the opening cysteine and the closing phenylalanine or tryptophan. D genes are given only for firm matches. The size field is filled for only some rows; it gives once, few, many or a size class.

>few|TRBV28|.|TRBJ1-1
TGTGCCAGCGGTACAGCTTCTTTCCGCCCGGAAGCTTTCTTT
CASGTASFRPEAFF
>.|TRBV10-1|.|TRBJ2-7
TGCGCCAGCAGTGAGTCTCAGAACGAGCAGTACTTC
CASSESQNEQYF
>.|TRBV11-2|.|TRBJ1-5
TGTGCCAGCAGCCCTCAGGGGATGAATCAGCCCCAGCATTTT
CASSPQGMNQPQHF
>.|TRBV9|.|TRBJ1-2
TGTGCCAGCAGCGTAGTGGAGGGCGACTATGGCTACACCTTC
CASSVVEGDYGYTF
>.|TRBV28|.|TRBJ1-4
TGTGCCAGCAGCAGTAGCACTAATGAAAAACTGTTTTTT
CASSSSTNEKLFF
>.|TRBV7-2|TRBD1|TRBJ1-2
TGTGCCAGCAGCTTAGCGCTTTCTAGTATTGGGACAGGGGGCTATGGCTACACCTTC
CASSLALSSIGTGGYGYTF
>.|TRBV6-5|.|TRBJ2-5
TGTGCCAGCAGTTCGATATCGGGAGAGACCCAGTACTTC
CASSSISGETQYF
>once|TRBV19|TRBD1|TRBJ2-1
TGTGCCAGTACTCTGGACAGGGTAGGAGAGCAGTTCTTC
CASTLDRVGEQFF
>few|TRBV5-1|.|TRBJ2-5
TGCGCCAGCAGCTTGCAATCCGGAGGAGAGACCCAGTACTTC
CASSLQSGGETQYF
>once|TRBV7-3|TRBD2|TRBJ2-2
TGTGCCAGCAGCTCAACTAGCGGGAGGGGAATAGGGGAGCTGTTTTTT
CASSSTSGRGIGELFF
>.|TRBV5-1|.|TRBJ2-3
TGCGCCAGCAGCCTGACATCAGATACGCAGTATTTT
CASSLTSDTQYF
>.|TRBV7-9|.|TRBJ2-7
TGTGCCAGCAGCTCGAGACAGGAACCCTACGAGCAGTACTTC
CASSSRQEPYEQYF
>once|TRBV7-3|TRBD2|TRBJ2-1
TGTGCCAGCAGCCCTGGGACTAGCGGGGACAATGAGCAGTTCTTC
CASSPGTSGDNEQFF
>.|TRBV10-3|TRBD2|TRBJ2-1
TGTGCCATCATCAGGACTAGCGGGATCAACTCCTACAATGAGCAGTTCTTC
CAIIRTSGINSYNEQFF
>.|TRBV7-7|.|TRBJ2-7
TGTGCTAGCAGCTTAGGGCCCCGCGGAGGGGCCTACGAGCAGTACTTC
CASSLGPRGGAYEQYF
>.|TRBV5-4|.|TRBJ2-3
TGTGCCAGCAGCTCCTCGCGGGTTGGAGGGGCAGCGGCGGGAGATACGCAGTATTTT
CASSSSRVGGAAAGDTQYF
>.|TRBV11-2|.|TRBJ1-1
TGTGCCAGCAGCCTAACCTCCCGGGGAACCACTGAAGCTTTCTTT
CASSLTSRGTTEAFF
>.|TRBV6-1|TRBD1|TRBJ2-1
TGTGCCAGCTTGGACAGGGGGCCGAATGAGCAGTTCTTC
CASLDRGPNEQFF
>.|TRBV5-4|.|TRBJ2-2
TGTGCCAGCAGCCTGTACACCGGGGAGCTGTTTTTT
CASSLYTGELFF
>.|TRBV5-1|.|TRBJ2-1
TGCGCCAGCAGCTTTTACCCCCAGGGTGGGATTGAGCAGTTCTTC
CASSFYPQGGIEQFF
>.|TRBV27|TRBD2|TRBJ2-1
TGTGCCAGCAGTCCCCCAGCGGGGGGATGGGATGAGCAGTTCTTC
CASSPPAGGWDEQFF
>.|TRBV7-2|TRBD1|TRBJ2-4
TGTGCCAGCAGCTTAGGGGGACAGCGGAACATTCAGTACTTC
CASSLGGQRNIQYF
>.|TRBV7-2|.|TRBJ2-7
TGTGCCAGCAGCGTCCGGGACACCGCCTACGAGCAGTACTTC
CASSVRDTAYEQYF
>.|TRBV2|TRBD1|TRBJ1-5
TGTGCCAGCAGGGGACAGGGCGATCAGCCCCAGCATTTT
CASRGQGDQPQHF
>once|TRBV28|.|TRBJ1-5
TGTGCCAGCAGTCCCCGCGAGTGGGGGCGCGGCAATCAGCCCCAGCATTTT
CASSPREWGRGNQPQHF
>.|TRBV19|TRBD2|TRBJ2-1
TGTGCCAGTCTTTTCCTAGCGGGAGGGAACAATGAGCAGTTCTTC
CASLFLAGGNNEQFF
>.|TRBV25-1|.|TRBJ2-1
TGTGCCAGCAGTGCCCGACTCCTTAATCCCCAGGAGCAGTTCTTC
CASSARLLNPQEQFF
>.|TRBV4-1|TRBD2|TRBJ2-1
TGCGCCAGCAGCCAAGATAGGATAGTTCGTCTAGCGGGAGGCGATGAGCAGTTCTTC
CASSQDRIVRLAGGDEQFF
>.|TRBV6-1|TRBD1|TRBJ2-1
TGTGCCAGCAGTGAAGCGAGGACAGGGGGCTCCTCCTACAATGAGCAGTTCTTC
CASSEARTGGSSYNEQFF
>.|TRBV7-9|TRBD1|TRBJ1-4
TGTGCCAGCAGCAGGGACAGGGGGCATGAAAAACTGTTTTTT
CASSRDRGHEKLFF
>few|TRBV2|.|TRBJ2-2
TGTGCCACCTTAGAGAAGCGTGCGACCGGGGAGCTGTTTTTT
CATLEKRATGELFF
>.|TRBV27|TRBD2|TRBJ2-7
TGTGCCAGCAGTCCACTCGGGGGGTCTATCTACGAGCAGTACTTC
CASSPLGGSIYEQYF
>.|TRBV6-5|.|TRBJ1-2
TGTGCCAGCAGTTACCGGGCAGGGGTTATCTATGGCTACACCTTC
CASSYRAGVIYGYTF
>many|TRBV6-5|.|TRBJ2-2
TGTGCCAGCAGTTACTACAGGGCCCCTTTCGGGGAGCTGTTTTTT
CASSYYRAPFGELFF
>.|TRBV27|.|TRBJ2-7
TGTGCCAGCAGTTTAACTATCGGTTCACCCTACGAGCAGTACTTC
CASSLTIGSPYEQYF
>.|TRBV7-9|.|TRBJ1-1
TGTGCCAGCAGCCCACGGACAGTTCCTGAAGCTTTCTTT
CASSPRTVPEAFF
>.|TRBV5-1|TRBD2|TRBJ2-1
TGCGCCAGCAGCCCTCTGACTAGCGGGAGTGGCGATGAGCAGTTCTTC
CASSPLTSGSGDEQFF
>once|TRBV4-3|TRBD2|TRBJ2-1
TGCGCCAGCAGCCATGATCTAGCGGGAGGTACCTACAATGAGCAGTTCTTC
CASSHDLAGGTYNEQFF
>.|TRBV7-6|.|TRBJ1-1
TGTGCCAGCAGCTTAAGGAGCACCGTCGGCACTGAAGCTTTCTTT
CASSLRSTVGTEAFF
>.|TRBV21-1|.|TRBJ2-7
TGTGCCAGCAGCTCCCGGACAGGGGAATGGGAGCAGTACTTC
CASSSRTGEWEQYF
>.|TRBV28|.|TRBJ1-1
TGTGCCAGCAGTTTCCCAGGGGAAGCTTTCTTT
CASSFPGEAFF
>.|TRBV4-3|.|TRBJ2-5
TGCGCCAGCAGCCGAACCCTGGACAGCGCAGAGACCCAGTACTTC
CASSRTLDSAETQYF
>.|TRBV10-3|.|TRBJ2-7
TGTGCCATCAGTGAGCCATACAGGAGTCTCTACGAGCAGTACTTC
CAISEPYRSLYEQYF
>.|TRBV6-5|.|TRBJ1-2
TGTGCCAGCAGTTACGGCTCGGGGGGCGTTGGTGGCTACACCTTC
CASSYGSGGVGGYTF
>.|TRBV5-1|TRBD1|TRBJ2-7
TGCGCCAGCAGCTTCGGGACAGGGTGGGACGAGCAGTACTTC
CASSFGTGWDEQYF
>once|TRBV6-5|.|TRBJ1-1
TGTGCCAGCAGTTTCGAGTGGAACACTGAAGCTTTCTTT
CASSFEWNTEAFF
>.|TRBV10-2|TRBD2|TRBJ2-1
TGCGCCAGCGTTCGGACTAGCGGGAGAGATGAGCAGTTCTTC
CASVRTSGRDEQFF
>.|TRBV7-9|TRBD2|TRBJ2-5
TGTGCCAGCAGGACTAGCGGGAGGGAGACCCAGTACTTC
CASRTSGRETQYF
>.|TRBV11-2|TRBD1|TRBJ2-2
TGTGCCAGCAGCCGCTGGGACAGGGGGCATACCGGGGAGCTGTTTTTT
CASSRWDRGHTGELFF
>.|TRBV5-6|.|TRBJ1-4
TGTGCCAGCAGCGAGGGAACTGGGTCTCGTGAAAAACTGTTTTTT
CASSEGTGSREKLFF
>.|TRBV7-2|.|TRBJ2-5
TGTGCCAGCAGCTTCGGTGTCCAAGAGACCCAGTACTTC
CASSFGVQETQYF
>.|TRBV19|TRBD1|TRBJ2-1
TGTGCCAGTACCGGACAGGGCTCCTACAATGAGCAGTTCTTC
CASTGQGSYNEQFF
>.|TRBV7-9|TRBD2|TRBJ2-1
TGTGCCAGCAGCTCCCCCAGGGAGGGAGGTAGCGGGACCTACAATGAGCAGTTCTTC
CASSSPREGGSGTYNEQFF
>.|TRBV15|TRBD1|TRBJ1-2
TGTGCCACCAGCAGAGACATCCAGACAGGGCGATATGGCTACACCTTC
CATSRDIQTGRYGYTF
>.|TRBV5-4|.|TRBJ1-1
TGTGCCAGCAGGGTGGCCCCGAAAGACACTGAAGCTTTCTTT
CASRVAPKDTEAFF
>.|TRBV28|TRBD2|TRBJ2-3
TGTGCCAGCAGTTTCGGGACTAGCGGGATTAGTGCAGATACGCAGTATTTT
CASSFGTSGISADTQYF